The rows below give T cell receptor beta chains drawn from one sample of a study of response to subunit inactivated influenza vaccine. Each CDR3 protein gets one entry after TCRdb re-called the RT-PCR reads with MiXCR. The table shows 650,000 to 800,000 distinct CDR3 sequences, with 11% to 15% occurring only once. Material: PBMCs from blood, obtained approximately 15 days before vaccination. These receptors were collected from a man aged 45 to 65 who received an inactivated influenza vaccine. Each CDR3 is given with its conserved first and last residue. The order of the fields is J gene, clone size, V gene, D gene, CDR3 protein, CDR3 DNA. The D gene is left open where the match is weak. A clone size is listed for some rows: how often the clone was seen (once, few, many), or a class if it is expanded.

j_gene: TRBJ2-3; abundance: -; v_gene: TRBV11-3; d_gene: -; CDR3aa: CASSLEFGTDTQYF; CDR3nt: TGTGCCAGCAGCTTAGAATTTGGCACAGATACGCAGTATTTT
j_gene: TRBJ2-6; abundance: -; v_gene: TRBV10-3; d_gene: -; CDR3aa: CAISTGNSGANVLTF; CDR3nt: TGTGCCATCAGTACAGGGAACTCTGGGGCCAACGTCCTGACTTTC
j_gene: TRBJ2-7; abundance: few; v_gene: TRBV7-2; d_gene: TRBD2; CDR3aa: CASSFGGSLYEQYF; CDR3nt: TGTGCCAGCAGCTTTGGCGGGAGTCTCTACGAGCAGTACTTC
j_gene: TRBJ2-2; abundance: few; v_gene: TRBV14; d_gene: -; CDR3aa: CASSPQRTRVGELFF; CDR3nt: TGTGCCAGCAGCCCTCAGCGTACCCGGGTCGGGGAGCTGTTTTTT
j_gene: TRBJ1-2; abundance: -; v_gene: TRBV3-1; d_gene: TRBD1; CDR3aa: CASSLTGGWDDYGYTF; CDR3nt: TGTGCCAGCAGCCTCACAGGGGGCTGGGACGACTATGGCTACACCTTC
j_gene: TRBJ2-1; abundance: many; v_gene: TRBV12-3/TRBV12-4; d_gene: -; CDR3aa: CASSFPGRAGNEQFF; CDR3nt: TGTGCCAGCAGTTTCCCCGGAAGGGCAGGGAATGAGCAGTTCTTC
j_gene: TRBJ1-4; abundance: -; v_gene: TRBV12-3/TRBV12-4; d_gene: -; CDR3aa: CASRGTEPRKLFF; CDR3nt: TGTGCCAGCAGGGGGACGGAGCCAAGAAAACTGTTTTTT
j_gene: TRBJ2-1; abundance: -; v_gene: TRBV6-1; d_gene: TRBD1; CDR3aa: CASSVGQASNNEQFF; CDR3nt: TGTGCCAGCAGTGTGGGACAGGCTTCGAACAATGAGCAGTTCTTC
j_gene: TRBJ1-2; abundance: few; v_gene: TRBV28; d_gene: TRBD1; CDR3aa: CASSSPGQSRDGYTF; CDR3nt: TGTGCCAGCAGTTCCCCGGGACAGAGTCGGGATGGCTACACCTTC
j_gene: TRBJ2-7; abundance: -; v_gene: TRBV20-1; d_gene: -; CDR3aa: CSAPLGRGSEQYF; CDR3nt: TGCAGTGCTCCACTGGGCAGGGGTAGCGAGCAGTACTTC